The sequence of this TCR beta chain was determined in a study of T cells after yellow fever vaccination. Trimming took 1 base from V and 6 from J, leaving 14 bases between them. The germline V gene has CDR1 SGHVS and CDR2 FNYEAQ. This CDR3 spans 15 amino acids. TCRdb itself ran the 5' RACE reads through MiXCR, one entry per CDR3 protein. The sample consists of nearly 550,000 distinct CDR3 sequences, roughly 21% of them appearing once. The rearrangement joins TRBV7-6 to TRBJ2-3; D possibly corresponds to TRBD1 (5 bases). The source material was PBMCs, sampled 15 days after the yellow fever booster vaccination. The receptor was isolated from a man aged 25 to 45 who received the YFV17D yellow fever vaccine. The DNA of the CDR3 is TGTGCCAGCAGCTTAGGGGGCCGGTGGGTTGATACGCAGTATTTT. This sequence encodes CASSLGGRWVDTQYF.